This is a list of T cell receptor beta chains from one sample in a study of blood T cell repertoires in COVID-19. Clones were sequenced by immunoSEQ multiplex PCR, and TCRdb holds only the in-frame ones, with some missing. The data contain roughly 200,000 clones, around 90% of them seen just once; the ten biggest clones take up approximately 6.7%. The sequencing sample was made of peripheral blood. Receptor source: a man aged 35 to 55 with acute or convalescent COVID-19. CDR3s include the opening cysteine and the closing phenylalanine or tryptophan. A D gene is named only where the DNA matches it firmly. The size field is filled for only some rows; it gives once, few, many or a size class.

j_gene	abundance	v_gene	d_gene	CDR3aa	CDR3nt
TRBJ2-7	-	TRBV7-9	TRBD1	CASSGGQAVSYEQYF	TGTGCCAGCAGCGGAGGACAGGCCGTCTCCTACGAGCAGTACTTC
TRBJ2-7	-	TRBV7-2	TRBD2	CASSSDSGRAYEQYF	TGTGCCAGCAGCTCGGATAGCGGGAGGGCCTACGAGCAGTACTTC
TRBJ2-4	-	TRBV2	-	CASSQGSIQYF	TGTGCCAGCAGTCAGGGTAGCATTCAGTACTTC
TRBJ1-1	-	TRBV11-2	-	CASRDRNTEAFF	TGTGCCAGCAGGGACAGGAACACTGAAGCTTTCTTT
TRBJ1-6	-	TRBV6-1	TRBD1	CASSERDRGRGSPLHF	TGTGCCAGCAGTGAGAGGGACAGGGGGAGAGGTTCACCCCTCCACTTT
TRBJ2-1	-	TRBV5-5	TRBD1	CASSLRDRNNEQFF	TGTGCCAGCAGCTTGCGGGACAGAAACAATGAGCAGTTCTTC
TRBJ2-5	-	TRBV5-1	TRBD1	CASSLLLTGTAPQETQYF	TGCGCCAGCAGCTTACTTTTGACCGGGACAGCACCCCAAGAGACCCAGTACTTC
TRBJ2-3	-	TRBV4-3	TRBD2	CASSQGVAGGASDTQYF	TGCGCCAGCAGCCAAGGTGTAGCGGGGGGGGCTTCAGATACGCAGTATTTT
TRBJ2-1	-	TRBV12-2	-	CASLTGEMYNEQFF	TGTGCAAGCCTTACAGGGGAAATGTATAATGAGCAGTTCTTC
TRBJ2-5	-	TRBV18	-	CASSPLGDSKETQYF	TGTGCCAGCTCACCACTAGGAGACTCGAAAGAGACCCAGTACTTC
TRBJ1-1	-	TRBV5-1	TRBD1	CASSLFGQGATEAFF	TGCGCCAGCAGCTTGTTCGGACAGGGGGCAACTGAAGCTTTCTTT
TRBJ2-5	-	TRBV28	TRBD2	CASTTVRRGVLETQYF	TGTGCCAGCACTACCGTCCGGCGGGGGGTTCTGGAGACCCAGTACTTC
TRBJ2-1	-	TRBV19	TRBD1	CASRGTGGQGLLQFF	TGTGCCAGTAGGGGGACAGGAGGACAGGGCCTGCTTCAGTTCTTC
TRBJ1-3	-	TRBV6-5	-	CASSSTPTAGNTIYF	TGTGCCAGCAGCTCAACGCCGACAGCCGGAAACACCATATATTTT
TRBJ2-2	once	TRBV4-2	TRBD1	CASSQEGFGTGNTGELFF	TGTGCCAGCAGCCAAGAGGGGTTTGGGACAGGGAACACCGGGGAGCTGTTTTTT
TRBJ2-2	-	TRBV4-1	TRBD1	CASSRDRGESGELFF	TGCGCCAGCAGTCGCGACAGGGGGGAGTCCGGGGAGCTGTTTTTT
TRBJ2-4	once	TRBV6-5	-	CASSYGGAAKNIQYF	TGTGCCAGCAGTTACGGGGGGGCAGCCAAAAACATTCAGTACTTC
TRBJ1-5	-	TRBV4-1	-	CASSQGQMSNQPQHF	TGCGCCAGCAGCCAAGGACAGATGAGCAATCAGCCCCAGCATTTT
TRBJ1-2	-	TRBV28	-	CASSLYATGFGSADTF	TGTGCCAGCAGTTTATATGCGACAGGCTTCGGAAGTGCGGACACCTTC
TRBJ1-1	once	TRBV5-4	-	CASSSQGIQAFF	TGTGCCAGCAGCTCCCAGGGTATTCAAGCTTTCTTT
TRBJ1-2	-	TRBV27	-	CASSSSLGQGVYGYTF	TGTGCCAGCAGCTCCTCCCTGGGGCAGGGTGTCTATGGCTACACCTTC
TRBJ1-4	-	TRBV19	-	CASSSQGTTNEKLFF	TGTGCCAGTAGTTCGCAGGGAACAACTAATGAAAAACTGTTTTTT
TRBJ2-1	-	TRBV29-1	TRBD2	CSVEDLGGAHNEQFF	TGCAGCGTTGAAGATCTCGGGGGGGCCCACAATGAGCAGTTCTTC
TRBJ2-5	-	TRBV3-1/TRBV3-2	TRBD2	CASSPIRGGHGTQYF	TGTGCCAGCAGCCCAATTCGGGGGGGCCACGGGACCCAGTACTTC
TRBJ2-3	-	TRBV5-5	-	CASSSPTDTQYF	TGTGCCAGCAGCTCCCCAACAGATACGCAGTATTTT
TRBJ1-2	once	TRBV9	TRBD1	CASSEGQGVYGYTF	TGTGCCAGCAGCGAGGGACAGGGGGTTTACGGCTACACCTTC
TRBJ1-4	-	TRBV3-1/TRBV3-2	-	CASSQNPTAGEKLFF	TGTGCCAGCAGCCAAAATCCTACAGCCGGTGAAAAACTGTTTTTT
TRBJ2-1	-	TRBV10-3	TRBD2	CAISESVAGRNEQFF	TGTGCCATCAGTGAGTCGGTAGCGGGGCGCAATGAGCAGTTCTTC
TRBJ2-2	once	TRBV10-3	TRBD2	CAIGTGTSTGELFF	TGTGCCATCGGTACCGGGACTAGCACCGGGGAGCTGTTTTTT
TRBJ1-2	-	TRBV29-1	TRBD1	CSVELRDSGYTF	TGCAGCGTTGAGCTTCGGGACAGTGGCTACACCTTC
TRBJ2-2	-	TRBV9	-	CASSVGVGGTGELFF	TGTGCCAGCAGCGTAGGCGTTGGGGGGACCGGGGAGCTGTTTTTT
TRBJ2-4	once	TRBV7-9	TRBD1	CASSSQGAGNIQYF	TGTGCCAGCAGCTCCCAGGGGGCGGGAAACATTCAGTACTTC
TRBJ2-3	-	TRBV12-5	TRBD2	CASGLVGGGGDTQYF	TGTGCTAGTGGTTTGGTCGGGGGGGGAGGAGATACGCAGTATTTT
TRBJ2-1	-	TRBV6-6	-	CASRHPGTLGGNEQFF	TGTGCCAGCAGACACCCAGGGACCCTCGGAGGGAATGAGCAGTTCTTC
TRBJ2-3	-	TRBV5-1	-	CASSLDRFTDTQYF	TGCGCCAGCAGCTTGGACAGGTTCACAGATACGCAGTATTTT
TRBJ2-2	-	TRBV13	-	CASSHPRGGIGTGELFF	TGTGCCAGCAGCCACCCCAGGGGTGGGATCGGCACCGGGGAGCTGTTTTTT
TRBJ1-2	-	TRBV12-3/TRBV12-4	-	CASRTKGSYGYTF	TGTGCCAGCAGGACTAAGGGTTCCTATGGCTACACCTTC
TRBJ2-7	-	TRBV10-3	TRBD2	CAISEGSGGYEQYF	TGTGCCATCAGTGAGGGTAGCGGGGGCTACGAGCAGTACTTC
TRBJ2-1	many	TRBV6-4	TRBD2	CASSPSTSGGANEQFF	TGTGCCAGCAGTCCCTCGACTAGCGGGGGGGCGAATGAGCAGTTCTTC
TRBJ1-2	-	TRBV6-1	-	CASSDKETVFYGYTF	TGTGCCAGCAGTGATAAGGAGACGGTATTCTATGGCTACACCTTC
TRBJ2-2	-	TRBV2	-	CASSELRAVKAGELFF	TGTGCCAGCAGTGAATTGAGGGCCGTGAAGGCCGGGGAGCTGTTTTTT
TRBJ1-1	once	TRBV30	-	CAWSVLGGANEAFF	TGTGCCTGGAGTGTCCTAGGGGGGGCAAATGAAGCTTTCTTT
TRBJ2-1	-	TRBV14	-	CASSQYHNEQFF	TGTGCCAGCAGCCAATATCACAATGAGCAGTTCTTC
TRBJ2-1	-	TRBV5-6	-	CASSLQDSPYNEQFF	TGTGCCAGCAGCCTACAGGACAGCCCCTACAATGAGCAGTTCTTC
TRBJ1-2	-	TRBV15	TRBD1	CATGQGVNANYGYTF	TGTGCCACAGGACAGGGGGTTAATGCTAACTATGGCTACACCTTC
TRBJ1-5	-	TRBV23-1	-	CASRLSGVGQPQHF	TGCGCCAGCAGATTGTCGGGGGTAGGACAGCCCCAGCATTTT
TRBJ1-5	-	TRBV6-6	-	CASSSRDNGAQPQHF	TGTGCCAGCAGTTCCCGGGACAATGGGGCTCAGCCCCAGCATTTT
TRBJ2-1	-	TRBV5-5	-	CASSFSGDNEQFF	TGTGCCAGCAGCTTCTCAGGGGACAATGAGCAGTTCTTC
TRBJ1-2	-	TRBV6-5	-	CASTPGPFRSYGYTF	TGTGCCAGCACCCCCGGCCCGTTTCGGAGCTATGGCTACACCTTC
TRBJ2-1	-	TRBV3-1/TRBV3-2	TRBD2	CASSPTPGLAAKSSYNEQFF	TGTGCCAGCAGCCCGACGCCGGGACTAGCGGCGAAAAGCTCCTACAATGAGCAGTTCTTC
TRBJ2-2	-	TRBV28	-	CASRSLQGGSGELFF	TGTGCCAGCAGATCTTTACAGGGGGGGTCCGGGGAGCTGTTTTTT
TRBJ1-1	-	TRBV6-5	-	CASSFDRSLNTEAFF	TGTGCCAGCAGTTTCGACAGAAGTTTGAACACTGAAGCTTTCTTT
TRBJ2-1	-	TRBV11-2	-	CASSEDLSSYNEQFF	TGTGCCAGCAGCGAGGACTTGAGCTCCTACAATGAGCAGTTCTTC